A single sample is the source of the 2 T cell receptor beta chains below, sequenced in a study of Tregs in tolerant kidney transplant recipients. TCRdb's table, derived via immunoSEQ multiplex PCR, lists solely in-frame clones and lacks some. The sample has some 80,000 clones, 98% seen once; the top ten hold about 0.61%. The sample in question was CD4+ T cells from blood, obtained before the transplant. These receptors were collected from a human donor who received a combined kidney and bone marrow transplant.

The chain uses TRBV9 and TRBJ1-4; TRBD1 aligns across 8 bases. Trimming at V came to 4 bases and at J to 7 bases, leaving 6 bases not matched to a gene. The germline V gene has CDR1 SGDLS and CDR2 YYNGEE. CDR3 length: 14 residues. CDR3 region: CASSHDRGGEKLFF. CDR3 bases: TGTGCCAGCAGCCATGACAGGGGTGGTGAAAAACTGTTTTTT.

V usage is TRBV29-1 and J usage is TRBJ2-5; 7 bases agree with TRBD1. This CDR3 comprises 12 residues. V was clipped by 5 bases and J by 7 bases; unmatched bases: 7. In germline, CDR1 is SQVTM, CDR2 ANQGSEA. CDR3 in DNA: TGCAGCGTTTCGACAGGGAGTGCGACCCAGTACTTC. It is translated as CSVSTGSATQYF. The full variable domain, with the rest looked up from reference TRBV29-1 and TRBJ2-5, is SAVISQKPSRDICQRGTSLTIQCQVDSQVTMMFWYRQQPGQSLTLIATANQGSEATYESGFVIDKFPISRPNLTFSTLTVSNMSPEDSSIYLCSVSTGSATQYFGPGTRLLVL.